This record looks at one T cell receptor (beta chain) sequence and its context. Its antigen is unknown. The CDR3 contains 15 residues. V gave up 6 bases and J gave up 2 bases, with 14 bases separating them. Germline V lookup: CDR1 MNHEY, CDR2 SMNVEV (reference sequence). Assay: immunoSEQ multiplex PCR; the TCRdb copy retains only in-frame clones and omits some. The profile covers about 90,000 clones, with roughly nine tenths appearing a single time and 0.4% to 0.5% taken by the ten largest. This sample is drawn from a study of graft-versus-host responses after intestinal transplantation. Overall study context: Recipients received multivisceral, liver-intestinal, or isolated intestinal transplants. Every recipient had anti-thymocyte globulin induction and 3 to 4 years of tacrolimus plus steroids.

The origin of this receptor is a human donor who received an intestinal transplant. J is TRBJ1-3 and V is TRBV27; D unresolved. The sequencing used unstimulated CD8+ T cells sorted from spleen or lymph node cells, collected before intestinal transplant. CDR3 DNA sequence: TGTGCCAGCAGCCCCTTACCCCCAGCTGGAAACACCATATATTTT. This encodes CASSPLPPAGNTIYF.